This paragraph covers one TCR beta chain sequence. The sample is drawn from a study of blood T cell repertoires in COVID-19. Study in general: Acute and convalescent COVID-19 specimens originated in the United States, Italy and Spain.

Here immunoSEQ multiplex PCR was the method, and the copy in TCRdb shows in-frame clones only, minus some. This sample yields tens of thousands of clones, of which roughly 84% are seen a single time; about 15% belongs to the top ten. The germline V gene has CDR1 SGHVS and CDR2 FQNEAQ. V lost 8 bases, J lost 4 bases, and 20 bases lay in between. There are 15 residues in the CDR3. This TCR derives from a man in his forties or fifties with active or convalescent COVID-19. The sequenced sample consisted of peripheral blood. The rearrangement uses TRBV7-8 and TRBJ1-2; a possible D gene is TRBD1 (6 bases). The CDR3 DNA sequence: TGTGCCAGCGGCGGGGGCCCTGACGCGAGCTATGGCTACACCTTC. Protein sequence: CASGGGPDASYGYTF.